One sample yielded the 14 T cell receptor beta chains listed below, sequenced in a study of siplizumab effects on memory and regulatory T cells. Using immunoSEQ multiplex PCR, the repertoire was profiled, and TCRdb retains in-frame clones only, with some absent. This sample yields approximately 56,000 clones, of which approximately 97% are seen a single time; 1.1% belongs to the top ten. The sample taken for sequencing was naive CD8+ T cells sorted from blood. The receptors shown here come from a human donor in good health.

This clone was counted between two and nine times. V usage is TRBV4-2 and J usage is TRBJ1-2; D call uncertain. The germline V gene encodes CDR1 LGHNA and CDR2 YNFKEQ. With 2 bases removed from V and 5 bases from J, the gap between germline ends came to 12 bases. The CDR3 totals 14 residues. The DNA for the CDR3 is TGTGCCAGCAGCCAACTCAGGTTGGAATATGGCTACACCTTC. Its translation is CASSQLRLEYGYTF.

V is TRBV30 and J is TRBJ2-5; TRBD2 matches 7 bases. CDR1 is GTSNPN and CDR2 is SVGIG in the germline V gene (reference sequence). The CDR3 spans 14 residues. Trimming at V came to 0 bases and at J to 2 bases, leaving 3 bases not matched to a gene. The CDR3 bases are TGTGCCTGGAGTGTTGTTAGCGGGCAAGAGACCCAGTACTTC. Protein product: CAWSVVSGQETQYF. The full variable domain, completed using reference TRBV30 and TRBJ2-5, is SQTIHQWPATLVQPVGSPLSLECTVEGTSNPNLYWYRQAAGRGLQLLFYSVGIGQISSEVPQNLSASRPQDRQFILSSKKLLLSDSGFYLCAWSVVSGQETQYFGPGTRLLVL.

The CDR3 coding sequence is TGTGCCAGCAGCCATGACGGACAGGGTCCCTATGGCTACACCTTC. Its translation is CASSHDGQGPYGYTF. This chain connects TRBV14 to TRBJ1-2; 8 bases are shared with TRBD1. V lost 3 bases to trimming and J lost 4 bases; unmatched junction nucleotides: 7. This CDR3 contains 15 residues. The V gene's germline CDR1 is SGHDN and CDR2 FVKESK.

The chain combines TRBV5-1 with TRBJ1-1, with a possible D match to TRBD1 (6 bases). This CDR3 is 16 amino acids long. The germline CDR1 and CDR2 sequences are SGHRS and YFSETQ. V gave up 4 bases and J gave up 1 base, with 17 bases separating them. CDR3 sequence reads: CASSLNAGAGNTEAFF. The CDR3, as DNA: TGCGCCAGCAGCCTGAATGCGGGGGCCGGGAACACTGAAGCTTTCTTT.

The chain recombines TRBV27 with TRBJ1-6; D unresolved. The CDR3 contains 14 residues. With 6 bases removed from V and 3 bases from J, the gap between germline ends came to 9 bases. Germline values: CDR1 MNHEY, CDR2 SMNVEV (reference sequence). DNA of the CDR3: TGTGCCAGCAGCCTACCGGGCTATAATTCACCCCTCCACTTT. It translates to CASSLPGYNSPLHF.

The gene calls are TRBV18 and TRBJ2-7, with unresolved D. Germline lookup yields CDR1 KGHSH and CDR2 LQKENI. This CDR3 region has 18 residues. Between the trimmed V and J ends, which lost 3 bases and 1 base, there was a span of 22 bases. The CDR3 DNA follows: TGTGCCAGCTCACCTGATTATAAACGAGATTCCGATTCCTACGAGCAGTACTTC. This gives the protein CASSPDYKRDSDSYEQYF.

The chain combines TRBV19 with TRBJ2-1, with D possibly being TRBD1 (6 bases). Looked up from germline, CDR1 is LNHDA and CDR2 is SQIVND (reference sequence). The V and J ends lost 4 bases and 10 bases respectively, with 8 bases between them. This CDR3 has 11 residues. CDR3 coding DNA: TGTGCCAGTAGTACAGGGGTCGAGCAGTTCTTC. Amino acids: CASSTGVEQFF.

The chain carries TRBV7-8 and TRBJ1-1; unclear D gene. V dropped 0 bases and J dropped 4 bases, with 6 bases sitting between them. In germline, CDR1 is SGHVS, CDR2 FQNEAQ. This CDR3 spans 13 amino acids. The CDR3 loop is CASSLAVPTEAFF. CDR3 nucleotides: TGTGCCAGCAGCTTAGCGGTGCCCACTGAAGCTTTCTTT. The full variable domain, in which reference TRBV7-8 and TRBJ1-1 provide the parts outside the CDR3, is GAGVSQSPRYKVAKRGQDVALRCDPISGHVSLFWYQQALGQGPEFLTYFQNEAQLDKSGLPSDRFFAERPEGSVSTLKIQRTQQEDSAVYLCASSLAVPTEAFFGQGTRLTVV.

This clone appeared a few times. The J gene is TRBJ2-7, the V gene TRBV5-4; D gene unclear. This CDR3 has 15 residues. Germline V lookup: CDR1 SGHNT, CDR2 YYREEE (reference sequence). Trimming pared 3 bases from V and 0 bases from J, leaving 13 bases between. CDR3 sequence (DNA): TGTGCCAGCAGCTCCGCTGGGTACGGCTCCTACGAGCAGTACTTC. This encodes CASSSAGYGSYEQYF.

The chain links TRBV11-3 to TRBJ2-1; D is undetermined. CDR3 length: 16 amino acids. Per the germline V gene, CDR1 is SGHNT and CDR2 is YENEEA. V was trimmed by 1 base and J by 0 bases, leaving 10 bases between them. CDR3 residues: CASSLGGIYSYNEQFF. CDR3 nucleotide sequence: TGTGCCAGCAGCTTAGGTGGGATCTACTCCTACAATGAGCAGTTCTTC.

J is TRBJ1-1 and V is TRBV20-1; no reliable D call. Trimming left V 4 bases short and J 5 bases short, with 8 bases between. CDR1 DFQATT and CDR2 SNEGSKA come from the germline V gene (reference sequence). The CDR3 is made up of 11 amino acids. CDR3 bases: TGCAGTGCTACCCCGATGACTGAAGCTTTCTTT. This codes for CSATPMTEAFF.

The V and J genes are TRBV2 and TRBJ2-7; a weak D match, TRBD1 (5 bases). The CDR3 is 14 residues long. Trimming left V 9 bases short and J 3 bases short, with 18 bases between. From germline, CDR1 is SNHLY and CDR2 FYNNEI. The CDR3 spells CASLGVARHYEQYF. The CDR3 DNA sequence: TGTGCCAGTCTAGGGGTCGCAAGACACTACGAGCAGTACTTC.

The chain's CDR3 is CAISVGAGQPQHF. In DNA, the CDR3 is TGTGCCATCAGTGTGGGGGCGGGGCAGCCCCAGCATTTT. The chain couples TRBV10-3 to TRBJ1-5; TRBD1 might be the D (6 bases). Trimming took 4 bases from V and 7 from J, leaving 11 bases between them. CDR1 and CDR2 from the germline V gene are ENHRY and SYGVKD. The CDR3 is 13 residues long.

The J gene is TRBJ2-7, the V gene TRBV27, with 11 positions matching TRBD1. The CDR3 covers 14 residues. Losses at the gene ends were 6 bases for V and 4 bases for J; bases not matched to a gene: 5. Germline V gene data show CDR1 as MNHEY and CDR2 as SMNVEV (reference sequence). As DNA, the CDR3 is TGTGCCAGCAGCGCCGGGACAGGGGGGTACGAGCAGTACTTC. It encodes CASSAGTGGYEQYF.